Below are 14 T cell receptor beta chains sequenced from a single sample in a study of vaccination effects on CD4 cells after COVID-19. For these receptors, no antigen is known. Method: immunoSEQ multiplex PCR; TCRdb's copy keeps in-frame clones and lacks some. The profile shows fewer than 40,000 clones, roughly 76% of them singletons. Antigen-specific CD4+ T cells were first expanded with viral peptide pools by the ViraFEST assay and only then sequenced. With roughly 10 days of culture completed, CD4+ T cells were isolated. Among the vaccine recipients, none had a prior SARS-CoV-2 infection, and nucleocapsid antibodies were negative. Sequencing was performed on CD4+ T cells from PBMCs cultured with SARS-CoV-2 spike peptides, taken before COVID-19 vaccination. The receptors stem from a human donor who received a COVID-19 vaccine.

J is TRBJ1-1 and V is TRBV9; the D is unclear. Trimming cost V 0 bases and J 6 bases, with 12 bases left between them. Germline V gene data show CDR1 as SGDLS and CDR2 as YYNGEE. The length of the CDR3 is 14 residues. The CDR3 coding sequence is TGTGCCAGCAGCGTAGGGCAGGTATCCGCTGAAGCTTTCTTT. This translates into CASSVGQVSAEAFF.

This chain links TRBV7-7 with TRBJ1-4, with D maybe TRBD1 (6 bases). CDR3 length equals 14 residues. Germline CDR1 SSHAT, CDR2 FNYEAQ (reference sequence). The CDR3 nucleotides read TGTGCTAGGGGGGGTTCTCCAACTAATGAAAAACTGTTTTTT. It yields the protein CARGGSPTNEKLFF.

The CDR3 DNA reads as TGTGCCAGCAGTTATTCAGATAGCAATCAGCCCCAGCATTTT. Its protein product is CASSYSDSNQPQHF. The genes are TRBV2 and TRBJ1-5; D gene ambiguous. Per germline, CDR1 SNHLY and CDR2 FYNNEI. V was shortened by 5 bases and J by 0 bases, with 8 bases between the two germline ends. This CDR3 has 14 amino acids.

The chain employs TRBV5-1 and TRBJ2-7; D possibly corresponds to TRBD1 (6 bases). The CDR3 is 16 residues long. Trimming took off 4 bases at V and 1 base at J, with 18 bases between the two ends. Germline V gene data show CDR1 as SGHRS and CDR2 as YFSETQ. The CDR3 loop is CASSINRAGSSYEQYF. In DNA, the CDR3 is TGCGCCAGCAGCATAAACAGGGCTGGATCATCCTACGAGCAGTACTTC.

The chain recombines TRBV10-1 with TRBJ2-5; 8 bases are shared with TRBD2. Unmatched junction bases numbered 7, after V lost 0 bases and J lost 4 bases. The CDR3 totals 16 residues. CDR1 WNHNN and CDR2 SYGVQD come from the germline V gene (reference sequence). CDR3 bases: TGCGCCAGCAGTGAGTCCGAGCGGGAGAGGGGAGAGACCCAGTACTTC. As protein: CASSESERERGETQYF.

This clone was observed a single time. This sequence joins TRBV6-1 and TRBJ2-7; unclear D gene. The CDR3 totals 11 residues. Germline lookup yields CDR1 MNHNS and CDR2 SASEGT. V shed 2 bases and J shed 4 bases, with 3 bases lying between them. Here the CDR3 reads CASSEIYEQYF. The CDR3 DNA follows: TGTGCCAGCAGTGAAATATACGAGCAGTACTTC.

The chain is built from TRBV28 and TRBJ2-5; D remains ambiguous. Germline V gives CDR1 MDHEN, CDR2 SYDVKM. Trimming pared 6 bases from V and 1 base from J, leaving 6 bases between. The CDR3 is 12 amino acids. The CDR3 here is CASRDRQETQYF. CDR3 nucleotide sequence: TGTGCCAGCAGGGACCGCCAAGAGACCCAGTACTTC.

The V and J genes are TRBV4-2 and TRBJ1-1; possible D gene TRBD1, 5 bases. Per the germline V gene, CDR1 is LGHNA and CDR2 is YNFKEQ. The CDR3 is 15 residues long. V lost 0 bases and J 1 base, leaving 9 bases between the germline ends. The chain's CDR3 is CASSQDWGGNTEAFF. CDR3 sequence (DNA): TGTGCCAGCAGCCAAGATTGGGGGGGGAACACTGAAGCTTTCTTT.

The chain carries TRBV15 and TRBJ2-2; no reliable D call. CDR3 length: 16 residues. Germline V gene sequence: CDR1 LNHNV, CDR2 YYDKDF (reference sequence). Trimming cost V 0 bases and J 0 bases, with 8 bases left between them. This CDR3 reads CATSRERGANTGELFF. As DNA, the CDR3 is TGTGCCACCAGCAGAGAGCGAGGCGCGAACACCGGGGAGCTGTTTTTT.

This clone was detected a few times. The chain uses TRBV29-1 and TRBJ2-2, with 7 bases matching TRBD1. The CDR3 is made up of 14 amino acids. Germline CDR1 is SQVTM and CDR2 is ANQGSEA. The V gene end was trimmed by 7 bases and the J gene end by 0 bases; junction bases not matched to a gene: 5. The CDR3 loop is CSAYRGPNTGELFF. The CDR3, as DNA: TGCAGCGCCTACAGGGGCCCGAACACCGGGGAGCTGTTTTTT.

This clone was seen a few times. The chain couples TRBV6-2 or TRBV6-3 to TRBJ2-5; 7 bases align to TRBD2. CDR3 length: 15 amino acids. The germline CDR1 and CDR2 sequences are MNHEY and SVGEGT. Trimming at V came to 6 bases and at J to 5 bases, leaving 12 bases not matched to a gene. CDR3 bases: TGTGCCAGCAGCACCCGGGGGAGGGTGCGGGAGACCCAGTACTTC. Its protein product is CASSTRGRVRETQYF.

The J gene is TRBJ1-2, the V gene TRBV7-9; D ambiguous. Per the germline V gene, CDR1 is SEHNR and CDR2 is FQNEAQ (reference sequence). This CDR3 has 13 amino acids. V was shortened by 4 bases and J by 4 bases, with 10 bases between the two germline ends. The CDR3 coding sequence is TGTGCCAGCAGCTCCCGGCAGGCCTATGGCTACACCTTC. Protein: CASSSRQAYGYTF. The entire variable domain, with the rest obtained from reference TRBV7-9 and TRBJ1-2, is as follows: DTGVSQNPRHKITKRGQNVTFRCDPISEHNRLYWYRQTLGQGPEFLTYFQNEAQLEKSRLLSDRFSAERPKGSFSTLEIQRTEQGDSAMYLCASSSRQAYGYTFGSGTRLTVV.

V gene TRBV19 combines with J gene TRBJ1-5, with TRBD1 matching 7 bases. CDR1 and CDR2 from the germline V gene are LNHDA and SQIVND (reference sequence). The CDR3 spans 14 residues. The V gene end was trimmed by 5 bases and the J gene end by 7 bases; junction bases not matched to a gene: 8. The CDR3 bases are TGTGCCAGTAGTGACAGGGTCGGAAGACAGCCCCAGCATTTT. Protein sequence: CASSDRVGRQPQHF.

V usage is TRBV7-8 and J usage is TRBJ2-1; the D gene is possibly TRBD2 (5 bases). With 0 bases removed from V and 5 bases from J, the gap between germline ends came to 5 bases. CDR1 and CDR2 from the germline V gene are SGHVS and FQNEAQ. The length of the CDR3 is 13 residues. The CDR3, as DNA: TGTGCCAGCAGCTTAGCGGGAGACAATGAGCAGTTCTTC. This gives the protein CASSLAGDNEQFF.